The 18 T cell receptor beta chains listed next were all sequenced from one sample in a study of cytomegalovirus exposure and HLA in healthy donors. Primers included in the PCR were 60 Vbeta and 13 Jbeta primers. Generated by immunoSEQ multiplex PCR, the TCRdb table keeps only in-frame clones and is missing some. The data contain tens of thousands of clones, roughly two thirds of them singletons. Sequenced material: PBMCs. These receptors all stem from a man aged 25-40 years in good health and CMV-seronegative.

This clone was found a few times. The V and J genes are TRBV9 and TRBJ2-5; no clear D gene. This CDR3 has 14 amino acids. Trimming removed 0 bases from V and 7 bases from J, with 13 bases in between. Germline loops: CDR1 SGDLS, CDR2 YYNGEE. DNA of the CDR3: TGTGCCAGCAGCGTAGCAAGTCAGGTCCGGACCCAGTACTTC. It codes for CASSVASQVRTQYF.

V and J are TRBV11-2 and TRBJ1-2; tentative D call: TRBD1 (5 bases). Trimming shortened V by 1 base and J by 3 bases, and 9 bases separated the two germline ends. The CDR3 is made up of 14 amino acids. From germline, CDR1 is SGHAT and CDR2 FQNNGV. This CDR3 is CASSLGGRDYGYTF. The CDR3 nucleotides are TGTGCCAGCAGCTTAGGGGGCAGGGACTATGGCTACACCTTC.

The V and J genes are TRBV5-8 and TRBJ1-2, with D hard to call. Trimming took 4 bases from V and 4 from J, leaving 20 bases between them. The CDR3 totals 16 residues. CDR1 is SGHTS and CDR2 is YDEGEE in the germline V gene. CDR3 loop: CASSPVGAGISYGYTF. As DNA, the CDR3 is TGTGCCAGCAGCCCTGTCGGAGCCGGAATTAGCTATGGCTACACCTTC.

V usage is TRBV14 and J usage is TRBJ2-6, with D possibly being TRBD2 (6 bases). In germline, CDR1 is SGHDN, CDR2 FVKESK. This CDR3 is 17 amino acids long. Trimming took 1 base from V and 0 from J, leaving 10 bases between them. The CDR3 protein is CASSQGGLFSGANVLTF. CDR3 bases: TGTGCCAGCAGCCAAGGGGGACTCTTCTCTGGGGCCAACGTCCTGACTTTC. The full variable domain, its missing parts supplied by reference TRBV14 and TRBJ2-6, is EAGVTQFPSHSVIEKGQTVTLRCDPISGHDNLYWYRRVMGKEIKFLLHFVKESKQDESGMPNNRFLAERTGGTYSTLKVQPAELEDSGVYFCASSQGGLFSGANVLTFGAGSRLTVL.

This clone was counted a few times. The genes are TRBV6-1 and TRBJ2-7; 13 bases agree with TRBD2. Germline CDR1 and CDR2: MNHNS and SASEGT. V lost 2 bases and J lost 5; bases outside the gene matches: 3. The CDR3 contains 15 residues. CDR3 in DNA: TGTGCCAGCAGTGAAACTAGCGGGAGGGCCGACGAGCAGTACTTC. Translation gives CASSETSGRADEQYF.

This clone was picked up a small number of times. Here the CDR3 reads CASSQVSSYNEQFF. The CDR3 DNA reads as TGTGCCAGCAGCCAGGTAAGCTCCTACAATGAGCAGTTCTTC. The chain has TRBV9 and TRBJ2-1, with unresolved D. The germline V gene encodes CDR1 SGDLS and CDR2 YYNGEE. The V and J ends lost 4 bases and 0 bases respectively, with 8 bases between them. CDR3 size: 14 residues.

The sample holds one count of this clone. V is TRBV6-5 and J is TRBJ2-5, with 8 bases matching TRBD1. The CDR3 has 14 residues. J gave up 7 bases and V 5 bases, and 9 bases lay outside the gene matches. Per the germline V gene, CDR1 is MNHEY and CDR2 is SVGAGI. The CDR3 DNA follows: TGTGCCAGCAGTGAGCGGACAGGGCGGTGGACCCAGTACTTC. Translated: CASSERTGRWTQYF.

This clone was counted a few times. The chain links TRBV13 to TRBJ2-1, with D possibly matching TRBD2 (7 bases). The germline gives CDR1 PRHDT, CDR2 FYEKMQ (reference sequence). This CDR3 has 18 residues. Trimming cost V 9 bases and J 0 bases, with 24 bases left between them. DNA for the CDR3: TGTGCCAGGGGGGGGCGCGGGAGTGATCCCAGCTCCTACAATGAGCAGTTCTTC. Translation: CARGGRGSDPSSYNEQFF.

V is TRBV4-3 and J is TRBJ2-6; 7 bases agree with TRBD2. This CDR3 region has 19 residues. The V segment lost 0 bases and the J segment 0 bases; nucleotides outside the gene matches: 8. The germline V gene has CDR1 LGHNA and CDR2 YSLEER. CDR3 DNA: TGCGCCAGCAGCCAAGAGGGGGGGTTCCCGTTCTCTGGGGCCAACGTCCTGACTTTC. As protein: CASSQEGGFPFSGANVLTF.

The rearrangement joins TRBV5-4 to TRBJ1-5; D uncertain. Trimming shortened V by 9 bases and J by 4 bases, and 14 bases separated the two germline ends. This CDR3 has 13 amino acids. Per the germline V gene, CDR1 is SGHNT and CDR2 is YYREEE (reference sequence). CDR3 residues: CATAGDLNQPQHF. CDR3 coding DNA: TGTGCCACCGCAGGTGACCTTAATCAGCCCCAGCATTTT.

The chain carries TRBV2 and TRBJ1-5; maybe TRBD1 (6 bases). Trimming shortened V by 3 bases and J by 7 bases, and 10 bases separated the two germline ends. Germline CDR1 SNHLY, CDR2 FYNNEI. The CDR3 covers 13 residues. CDR3 loop: CASSDGRGQPQHF. CDR3 nucleotide sequence: TGTGCCAGCAGTGATGGGAGGGGGCAGCCCCAGCATTTT.

J is TRBJ2-7 and V is TRBV5-1; D remains ambiguous. Germline CDR1 reads SGHRS; CDR2 reads YFSETQ. The length of the CDR3 is 16 residues. The V gene lost 3 bases and the J gene lost 0 bases, with 16 bases spanning the gap. The CDR3 DNA reads TGCGCCAGCAGCTCAGTCTACCCCGGAGCCTCCTACGAGCAGTACTTC. Protein sequence: CASSSVYPGASYEQYF.

The rearrangement links TRBV29-1 to TRBJ2-1; 7 bases agree with TRBD2. The CDR3 runs 13 residues. The J segment lost 6 bases and the V segment lost 4 bases, leaving 6 bases of the junction unmatched. From germline, CDR1 is SQVTM and CDR2 ANQGSEA. The CDR3 nucleotides are TGCAGCGTTGTGGAGCGGGATTTCAATGAGCAGTTCTTC. This encodes CSVVERDFNEQFF.

This clone has only a few counts. The chain uses TRBV27 and TRBJ1-1, with 7 bases that match TRBD1. CDR1 and CDR2 from the germline V gene are MNHEY and SMNVEV (reference sequence). The length of the CDR3 is 13 residues. Trimming removed 5 bases from V and 0 bases from J; junction bases left unmatched: 0. The CDR3 reads CASSTGVNTEAFF. The DNA for the CDR3 is TGTGCCAGCAGTACAGGGGTGAACACTGAAGCTTTCTTT.

The rearrangement links TRBV2 to TRBJ2-1; D is possibly TRBD2 (6 bases). Germline CDR1 is SNHLY and CDR2 is FYNNEI. CDR3 length: 16 amino acids. V was clipped by 10 bases and J by 4 bases, with 23 bases between them. This CDR3 is CATRKTRDSPYNEQFF. DNA of the CDR3: TGTGCCACCCGTAAGACCCGGGACTCACCTTACAATGAGCAGTTCTTC.

The rearrangement uses TRBV7-9 and TRBJ2-7; 8 bases are shared with TRBD1. J lost 2 bases, V lost 5 bases, and 8 bases had no gene match. CDR3 length equals 15 residues. From germline, CDR1 is SEHNR and CDR2 FQNEAQ (reference sequence). As DNA, the CDR3 is TGTGCCAGCAGCCCCATCCCGACAGGGGCCTACGAGCAGTACTTC. Protein sequence: CASSPIPTGAYEQYF.

This rearrangement joins TRBV29-1 to TRBJ2-1; the match to TRBD2 covers 9 bases. V gave up 7 bases and J gave up 4 bases; unmatched junction bases: 8. Germline CDR1 reads SQVTM; CDR2 reads ANQGSEA. The CDR3 runs to 14 residues. CDR3 in amino acids: CSAQPSGEYNEQFF. The DNA of the CDR3 is TGCAGCGCTCAACCTAGCGGGGAATACAATGAGCAGTTCTTC.

V is TRBV6-4 and J is TRBJ1-1; a weak D match, TRBD1 (5 bases). There are 13 residues in the CDR3. Germline CDR1 MRHNA, CDR2 SNTAGT. V shed 2 bases and J shed 2 bases, with 6 bases lying between them. In DNA, the CDR3 is TGTGCCAGCAGTGACAGGGGAAACACTGAAGCTTTCTTT. Encoded protein: CASSDRGNTEAFF.